Sequencing of this T cell receptor beta chain was carried out in a study of shared clonotypes between healthy human individuals. Using immunoSEQ multiplex PCR, the repertoire was profiled, and TCRdb retains in-frame clones only, with some absent. The profile shows some 900,000 clones, about three quarters of them singletons. With V trimmed by 6 bases and J by 6 bases, 9 bases remained unmatched. CDR1 LNHDA and CDR2 SQIVND come from the germline V gene (reference sequence). The CDR3 is made up of 15 amino acids. The origin of this receptor is a man between 18 and 35 years old in good health. The gene calls are TRBV19 and TRBJ1-1; 11 bases map to TRBD1. Sequencing input: memory CD4+ T cells sorted from blood. Subset noted: CD45RA-negative fraction. CDR3 nucleotide sequence: TGTGCCAGTAGCCAGATAAGGGACAGGGGGGCTGAAGCTTTCTTT. Translated: CASSQIRDRGAEAFF. The full variable domain, rest sourced from reference TRBV19 and TRBJ1-1, is DGGITQSPKYLFRKEGQNVTLSCEQNLNHDAMYWYRQDPGQGLRLIYYSQIVNDFQKGDIAEGYSVSREKKESFPLTVTSAQKNPTAFYLCASSQIRDRGAEAFFGQGTRLTVV.